These 21 T cell receptor beta chains were all obtained from the same sample, sequenced in a study of identical twins. TCRdb called the 5' RACE reads again in MiXCR, with one record for every CDR3 protein. The sample gives around 680,000 distinct CDR3 sequences, 8% to 9% of which show up once; about 0.98% is in the top ten. These data are also associated with another study on yellow fever vaccine responses in identical twins.

Material for sequencing was PBMCs. Receptors were obtained from a woman aged 18-29 years in good health.

There are many counts of this clonotype. The gene calls are TRBV7-8 and TRBJ2-7; 8 nucleotides agree with TRBD2. V was clipped by 2 bases and J by 3 bases; unmatched bases: 9. This CDR3 spans 16 amino acids. Germline-derived CDR1 and CDR2 are SGHVS and FQNEAQ. CDR3: CASSLNLAGGLYEQYF. CDR3 DNA sequence: TGTGCCAGCAGCTTAAATCTTGCGGGGGGACTCTACGAGCAGTACTTC.

In regard to this clonotype: A read error may produce the germline difference seen at one junction end. This chain links TRBV28 with TRBJ2-6, with a possible D match to TRBD1 (5 bases). CDR1 is MDHEN and CDR2 is SYDVKM in the germline V gene. This CDR3 has 13 residues. The CDR3 reads CASSFSRVRVPTF. The CDR3 DNA follows: TGTGCCAGCAGTTTCTCCAGGGTCCGCGTCCCGACTTTC.

This clonotype was counted between two and nine times. The rearrangement links TRBV6-1 to TRBJ2-7; D is ambiguous. The length of the CDR3 is 14 residues. Trimming removed 6 bases from V and 9 bases from J, with 21 bases in between. Germline V gene sequence: CDR1 MNHNS, CDR2 SASEGT. The CDR3 nucleotides read TGTGCCAGCAGGGCACCCAGGTTTCCGTACCCGCAGTACTTC. This translates into CASRAPRFPYPQYF.

This clonotype was recorded a few times. V is TRBV6-1 and J is TRBJ2-5; 10 bases line up with TRBD2. The CDR3 is made up of 15 amino acids. Germline loops: CDR1 MNHNS, CDR2 SASEGT. J gave up 7 bases and V 5 bases, and 10 bases lay outside the gene matches. CDR3 region: CASSTTSGVSGTQYF. DNA of the CDR3: TGTGCCAGCAGTACCACTAGCGGGGTTTCTGGGACCCAGTACTTC.

This clonotype was seen many times. The gene calls are TRBV29-1 and TRBJ2-3; 9 bases are shared with TRBD2. There are 15 residues in the CDR3. The junction had 8 bases not matched to a gene; V was cut back by 4 bases and J by 3 bases. The germline CDR1 and CDR2 sequences are SQVTM and ANQGSEA. Written as DNA, the CDR3 is TGCAGCGTTGGAGTAGCGGGGGACCCGACAGATACGCAGTATTTT. It specifies CSVGVAGDPTDTQYF.

J is TRBJ2-7 and V is TRBV7-2; 11 bases map to TRBD2. The trim removed 0 bases at V and 7 bases at J, leaving 8 bases unmatched. CDR1 and CDR2 (germline): SGHTA, FQGNSA. The length of the CDR3 is 16 residues. In DNA, the CDR3 is TGTGCCAGCAGCTTAGCGGGGACTAGCGGACTTCGGGAGCAGTACTTC. The encoded protein is CASSLAGTSGLREQYF.

Only a few counts were recorded for this clonotype. The chain combines TRBV2 with TRBJ1-6; possible D gene TRBD1, 6 bases. Trimming removed 0 bases at V and 8 bases at J, with 14 bases between. The CDR3 covers 16 residues. Germline V gene sequence: CDR1 SNHLY, CDR2 FYNNEI. Here the CDR3 DNA reads TGTGCCAGCAGTGAAGCCGCTAGGGCAGGGGATTCACCCCTCCACTTT. It codes for CASSEAARAGDSPLHF.

The V call is TRBV6-1, the J call TRBJ2-5, with 10 bases matching TRBD2. The V gene's germline CDR1 is MNHNS and CDR2 SASEGT. The ends lost 7 bases at V and 5 bases at J; junction bases unmatched: 10. The CDR3 spans 15 residues. CDR3 amino acids: CASKGLADFTETQYF. CDR3 DNA sequence: TGTGCCAGCAAAGGACTAGCGGATTTTACGGAGACCCAGTACTTC.

A few counts support this clonotype. The junction departs from germline at one end; a sequencing error may be responsible. This chain connects TRBV15 to TRBJ2-3; perhaps TRBD2 as D (5 bases). The CDR3 is made up of 18 amino acids. Germline CDR1 and CDR2: LNHNV and YYDKDF (reference sequence). Here the CDR3 reads CATTRGTGLTLSTDTQYF. The CDR3, as DNA: TGTGCCACCACCAGAGGAACGGGGTTAACCCTAAGCACAGATACGCAGTATTTT.

This clonotype appeared a single time. Being one base from a much bigger clone, this may be a read error. The V and J genes are TRBV11-2 and TRBJ2-2; 7 nucleotides line up with TRBD2. Germline loops: CDR1 SGHAT, CDR2 FQNNGV. This CDR3 region has 19 residues. The CDR3 loop reads CASSPPLNVGPGGTGELLF. DNA of the CDR3: TGTGCCAGCAGCCCCCCCTTAAATGTGGGGCCGGGAGGCACCGGGGAGCTGCTTTTT.

This clonotype appeared many times. V and J are TRBV6-5 and TRBJ2-7; D remains ambiguous. The CDR3 sequence is 14 residues long. The V end was cut by 2 bases, the J end by 1 base, with 9 bases between. Germline V CDR1 and CDR2: MNHEY, SVGAGI. The CDR3 DNA is TGTGCCAGCAGTTACGAGGTTGGGTCCTACGAGCAGTACTTC. This translates into CASSYEVGSYEQYF.

This clonotype appeared a few times. V and J are TRBV7-2 and TRBJ2-2, with D perhaps assigned TRBD1 or TRBD2 (7 bases each). CDR1 SGHTA and CDR2 FQGNSA come from the germline V gene. V was cut by 1 base and J by 10 bases, with 13 bases left in between. This CDR3 contains 14 residues. The chain's CDR3 is CASSLVSGGEELFF. The CDR3 DNA reads TGTGCCAGCAGCTTAGTGTCAGGGGGGGAGGAGCTGTTTTTT.

This clonotype has only a few counts. This chain uses TRBV9 with TRBJ1-2; tentatively, D is TRBD1 (6 bases). With 2 bases removed from V and 8 bases from J, the gap between germline ends came to 16 bases. Germline V gene data show CDR1 as SGDLS and CDR2 as YYNGEE. This CDR3 region has 14 residues. The CDR3 sequence is CASSVEGGSGGYTF. The CDR3 DNA is TGTGCCAGCAGCGTCGAAGGGGGATCGGGGGGCTACACCTTC.

The chain has TRBV7-9 and TRBJ2-1; 12 nucleotides match TRBD1. The germline V gene encodes CDR1 SEHNR and CDR2 FQNEAQ (reference sequence). This CDR3 spans 16 amino acids. V gave up 5 bases and J gave up 6 bases; unmatched junction bases: 8. The CDR3 DNA reads as TGTGCCAGCAGCGTCAAACCGGGACAGGGGGCCAATGAGCAGTTCTTC. This codes for CASSVKPGQGANEQFF.

This clonotype has ten or more counts. The V and J genes are TRBV29-1 and TRBJ2-7; tentative D call: TRBD2 (5 bases). Germline-derived CDR1 and CDR2 are SQVTM and ANQGSEA. Trimming shortened V by 4 bases and J by 5 bases, and 15 bases separated the two germline ends. The CDR3 extends over 13 amino acids. CDR3 loop: CSVGLVGIDEQYF. CDR3 nucleotides: TGCAGCGTTGGTCTGGTCGGGATTGACGAGCAGTACTTC.

This clonotype appeared a few times. J is TRBJ2-3 and V is TRBV12-2; TRBD1 is taken as the D call from the table, unchecked against the DNA. TRBV12-2 is a recognized pseudogene. The CDR3 is 14 amino acids. CDR3 bases: TGTGCAAGTCGCTGGGACATCCGCACAGATACGCAGTATTTT. This translates into CASRWDIRTDTQYF.

This clonotype appeared a few times. The chain is built from TRBV3-1 and TRBJ2-7; possible D gene TRBD1, 6 bases. Per the germline V gene, CDR1 is LGHDT and CDR2 is YNNKEL (reference sequence). This CDR3 region has 15 residues. Trimming left V 2 bases short and J 7 bases short, with 18 bases between. The CDR3 bases are TGTGCCAGCAGCCAAAGTGCCCCCAGGGGCGGGGAGCAGTACTTC. It is translated as CASSQSAPRGGEQYF.

In this sample, this clonotype turned up a few times. The chain uses TRBV5-5 and TRBJ2-3, with TRBD2 identical over 8 bases. The V gene end was trimmed by 3 bases and the J gene end by 7 bases; junction bases not matched to a gene: 10. This CDR3 has 15 amino acids. The germline V gene encodes CDR1 SGHKS and CDR2 YYEKEE (reference sequence). CDR3 in amino acids: CASSSAGLGSYTQYF. The CDR3 DNA sequence: TGTGCCAGCAGCTCAGCGGGACTAGGGAGTTATACGCAGTATTTT. Full variable domain (remainder filled in from reference TRBV5-5 and TRBJ2-3): DAGVTQSPTHLIKTRGQQVTLRCSPISGHKSVSWYQQVLGQGPQFIFQYYEKEERGRGNFPDRFSARQFPNYSSELNVNALLLGDSALYLCASSSAGLGSYTQYFGPGTRLTVL.

This clonotype was detected ten times or more. The chain carries TRBV28 and TRBJ1-1; D is perhaps TRBD1 (6 bases). The CDR3 totals 14 residues. The germline V gene encodes CDR1 MDHEN and CDR2 SYDVKM. Trimming cost V 6 bases and J 0 bases, with 11 bases left between them. In DNA form, the CDR3 reads TGTGCCAGCAGGAACACAGGGTTGAACACTGAAGCTTTCTTT. Translation: CASRNTGLNTEAFF.

This clonotype was seen repeatedly, ten times or more. The chain joins TRBV15 to TRBJ2-3; 10 bases match TRBD2. This CDR3 has 16 amino acids. V lost 5 bases and J lost 2; bases outside the gene matches: 7. Germline assignment: CDR1 LNHNV and CDR2 YYDKDF (reference sequence). The chain's CDR3 is CATSSRTSGTTDTQYF. DNA of the CDR3: TGTGCCACCAGCTCCCGGACTAGCGGAACCACAGATACGCAGTATTTT.

A few counts support this clonotype. The chain couples TRBV12-3 or TRBV12-4 to TRBJ2-7; D is perhaps TRBD1 or TRBD2 (7 bases each). Trimming cost V 5 bases and J 0 bases, with 14 bases left between them. The CDR3 contains 15 residues. CDR3: CASSNQGGSSYEQYF. CDR3 nucleotides: TGTGCCAGCAGTAACCAGGGGGGGAGCTCCTACGAGCAGTACTTC.